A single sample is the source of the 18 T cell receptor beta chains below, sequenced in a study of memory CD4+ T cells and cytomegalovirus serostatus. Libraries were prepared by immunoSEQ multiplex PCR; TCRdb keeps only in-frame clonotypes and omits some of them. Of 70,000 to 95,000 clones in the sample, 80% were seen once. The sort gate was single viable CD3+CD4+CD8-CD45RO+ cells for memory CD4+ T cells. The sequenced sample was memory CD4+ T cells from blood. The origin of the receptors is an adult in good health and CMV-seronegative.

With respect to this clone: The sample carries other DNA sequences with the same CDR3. The CDR3, as DNA: TGTGCCAGCTCACCAGGGGGAAGCAATCAGCCCCAGCATTTT. Residues: CASSPGGSNQPQHF. The chain is built from TRBV18 and TRBJ1-5, with D possibly being TRBD1 (5 bases). Looked up from germline, CDR1 is KGHSH and CDR2 is LQKENI. The CDR3 has 14 residues. Trimming removed 2 bases at V and 1 base at J, with 6 bases between.

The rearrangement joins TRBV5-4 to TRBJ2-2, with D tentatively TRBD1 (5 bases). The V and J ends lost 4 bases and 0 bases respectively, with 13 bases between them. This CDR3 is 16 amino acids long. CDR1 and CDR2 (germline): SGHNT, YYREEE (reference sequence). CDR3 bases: TGTGCCAGCAGCACCTACACAGGCGCGAACACCGGGGAGCTGTTTTTT. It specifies CASSTYTGANTGELFF.

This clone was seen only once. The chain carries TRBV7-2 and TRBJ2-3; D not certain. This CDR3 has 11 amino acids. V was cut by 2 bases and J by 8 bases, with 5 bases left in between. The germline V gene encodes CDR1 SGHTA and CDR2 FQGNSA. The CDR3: CASSLSATQYF. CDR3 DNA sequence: TGTGCCAGCAGCTTATCAGCTACGCAGTATTTT.

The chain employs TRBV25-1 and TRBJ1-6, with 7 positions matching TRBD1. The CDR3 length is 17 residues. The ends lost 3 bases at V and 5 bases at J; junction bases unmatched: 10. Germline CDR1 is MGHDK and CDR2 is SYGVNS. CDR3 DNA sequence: TGTGCCAGCAGTGATTACGAGGGGGCCAGCCATAATTCACCCCTCCACTTT. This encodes CASSDYEGASHNSPLHF.

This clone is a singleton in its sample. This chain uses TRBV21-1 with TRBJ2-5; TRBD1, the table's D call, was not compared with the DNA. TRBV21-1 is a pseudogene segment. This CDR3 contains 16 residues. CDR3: CASSKRYARGRETQYF. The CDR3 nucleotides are TGTGCCAGCAGCAAAAGGTACGCCAGGGGGCGGGAGACCCAGTACTTC.

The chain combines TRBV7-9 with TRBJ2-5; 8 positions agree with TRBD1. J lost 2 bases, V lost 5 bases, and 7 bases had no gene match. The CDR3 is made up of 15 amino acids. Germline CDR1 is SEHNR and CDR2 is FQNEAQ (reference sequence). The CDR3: CASSRGQVVQETQYF. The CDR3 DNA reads TGTGCCAGCAGCCGGGGACAGGTTGTACAAGAGACCCAGTACTTC.

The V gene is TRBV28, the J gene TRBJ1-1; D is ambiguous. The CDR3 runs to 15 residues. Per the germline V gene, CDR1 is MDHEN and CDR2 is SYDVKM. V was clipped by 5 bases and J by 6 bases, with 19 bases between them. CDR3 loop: CASSGPGHRSAEAFF. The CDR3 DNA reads TGTGCCAGCAGTGGCCCGGGCCACAGATCCGCTGAAGCTTTCTTT.

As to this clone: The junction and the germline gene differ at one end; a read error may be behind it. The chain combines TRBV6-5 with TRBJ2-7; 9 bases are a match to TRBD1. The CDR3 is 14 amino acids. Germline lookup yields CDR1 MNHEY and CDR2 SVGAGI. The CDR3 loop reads CAISDGTGSDEQYF. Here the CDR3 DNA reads TGTGCCATCAGTGACGGGACAGGGTCGGACGAGCAGTACTTC.

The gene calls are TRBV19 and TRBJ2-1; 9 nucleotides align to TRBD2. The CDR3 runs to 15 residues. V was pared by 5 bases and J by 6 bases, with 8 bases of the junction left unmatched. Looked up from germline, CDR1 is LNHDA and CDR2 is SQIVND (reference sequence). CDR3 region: CASSLTSGIPNEQFF. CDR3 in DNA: TGTGCCAGTAGTTTGACTAGCGGAATTCCCAATGAGCAGTTCTTC.

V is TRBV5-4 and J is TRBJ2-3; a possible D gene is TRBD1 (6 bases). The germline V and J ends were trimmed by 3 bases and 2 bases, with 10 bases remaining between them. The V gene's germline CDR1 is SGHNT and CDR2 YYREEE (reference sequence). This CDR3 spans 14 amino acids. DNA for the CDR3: TGTGCCAGCAGCTCTGGACAGTCCACAGATACGCAGTATTTT. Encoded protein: CASSSGQSTDTQYF.

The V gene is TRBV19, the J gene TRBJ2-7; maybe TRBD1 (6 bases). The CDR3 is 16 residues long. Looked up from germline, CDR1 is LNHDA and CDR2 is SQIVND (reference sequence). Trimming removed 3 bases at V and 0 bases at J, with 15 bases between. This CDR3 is CASSIPGTPGSYEQYF. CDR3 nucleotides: TGTGCCAGTAGTATCCCCGGGACACCCGGCTCCTACGAGCAGTACTTC.

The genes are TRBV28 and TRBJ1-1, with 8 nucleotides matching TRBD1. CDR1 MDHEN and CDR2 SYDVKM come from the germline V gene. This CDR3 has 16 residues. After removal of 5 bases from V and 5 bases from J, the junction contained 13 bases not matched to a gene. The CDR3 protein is CASSPPYGQGGTEAFF. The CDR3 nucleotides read TGTGCCAGCAGTCCACCCTACGGACAGGGAGGAACTGAAGCTTTCTTT.

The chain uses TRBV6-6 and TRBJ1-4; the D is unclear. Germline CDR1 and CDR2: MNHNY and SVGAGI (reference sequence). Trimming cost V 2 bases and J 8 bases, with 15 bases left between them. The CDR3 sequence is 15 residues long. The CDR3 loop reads CASSYGRDTTEKLFF. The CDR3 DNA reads TGTGCCAGCAGTTACGGGAGGGATACTACCGAAAAACTGTTTTTT.

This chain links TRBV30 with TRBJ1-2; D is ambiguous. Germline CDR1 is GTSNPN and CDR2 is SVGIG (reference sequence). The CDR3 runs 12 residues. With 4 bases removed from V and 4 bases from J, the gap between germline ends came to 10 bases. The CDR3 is CAWTGISYGYTF. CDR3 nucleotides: TGTGCCTGGACGGGGATTTCCTATGGCTACACCTTC.

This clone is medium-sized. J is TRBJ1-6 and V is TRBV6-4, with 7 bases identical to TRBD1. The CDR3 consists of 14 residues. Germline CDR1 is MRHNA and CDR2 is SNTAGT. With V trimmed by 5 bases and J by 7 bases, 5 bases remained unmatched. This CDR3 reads CASSTGTANSPLHF. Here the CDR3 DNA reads TGTGCCAGCAGTACCGGGACAGCAAATTCACCCCTCCACTTT.

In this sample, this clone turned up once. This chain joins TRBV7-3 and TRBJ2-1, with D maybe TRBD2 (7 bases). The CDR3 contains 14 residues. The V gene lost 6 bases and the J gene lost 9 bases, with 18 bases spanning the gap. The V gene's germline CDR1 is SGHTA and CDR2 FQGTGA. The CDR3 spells CASSPGGASGEQFF. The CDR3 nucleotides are TGTGCCAGCAGTCCGGGGGGCGCCTCGGGTGAGCAGTTCTTC.

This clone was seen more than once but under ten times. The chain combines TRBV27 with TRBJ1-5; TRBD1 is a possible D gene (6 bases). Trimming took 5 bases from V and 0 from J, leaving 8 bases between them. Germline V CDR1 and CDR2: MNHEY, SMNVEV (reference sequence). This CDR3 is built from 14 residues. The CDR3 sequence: CASSGGASNQPQHF. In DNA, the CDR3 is TGTGCCAGCAGTGGGGGGGCTAGCAATCAGCCCCAGCATTTT.

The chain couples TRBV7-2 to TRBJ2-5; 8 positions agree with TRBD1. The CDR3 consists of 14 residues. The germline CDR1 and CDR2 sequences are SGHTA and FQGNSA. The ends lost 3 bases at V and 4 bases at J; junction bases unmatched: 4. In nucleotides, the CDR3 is TGTGCCAGCAGCTTGACAGGGGCTGGAGAGACCCAGTACTTC. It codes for CASSLTGAGETQYF.